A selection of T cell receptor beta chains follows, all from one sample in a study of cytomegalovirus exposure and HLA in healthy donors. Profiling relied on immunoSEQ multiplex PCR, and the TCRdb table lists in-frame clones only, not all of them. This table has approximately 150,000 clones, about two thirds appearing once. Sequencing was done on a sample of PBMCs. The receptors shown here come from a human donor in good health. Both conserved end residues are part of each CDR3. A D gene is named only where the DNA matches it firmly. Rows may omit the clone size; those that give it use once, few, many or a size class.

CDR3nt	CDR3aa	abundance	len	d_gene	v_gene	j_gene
TGCGCCAGCAGCTTGGGGGCAGCCTCCTACGAGCAGTACTTC	CASSLGAASYEQYF	NA	14	NA	TRBV5-1	TRBJ2-7
TGTGCCAGCAGCTTAGTCGGGGGGGGTGGAGATACGCAGTATTTT	CASSLVGGGGDTQYF	NA	15	TRBD2	TRBV7-6	TRBJ2-3
TGTGCCAGCAGTCCTGCTAGGACAGGGGGCATCGACGAGCAGTACTTC	CASSPARTGGIDEQYF	NA	16	TRBD1	TRBV28	TRBJ2-7
TGTGCCAGCAGCAAAGAATTTATGGCAGAGGGGCAGTTCTTC	CASSKEFMAEGQFF	NA	14	NA	TRBV21-1	TRBJ2-1
TGTGCCAGCAGCCGACGACAGGGAAGAGACAATGAGCAGTTCTTC	CASSRRQGRDNEQFF	NA	15	TRBD1	TRBV11-3	TRBJ2-1
TGTGCCAGCAGCCAAACCCCGAGAGGTGCCGGGGAGCTGTTTTTT	CASSQTPRGAGELFF	NA	15	NA	TRBV7-9	TRBJ2-2
TGTGCCAGCAGTTTCCCCTCCGGGACAGGGGCGTCCGCCGGGGGGCTGTTTTTT	CASSFPSGTGASAGGLFF	NA	18	TRBD1	TRBV27	TRBJ2-2
TGCGCCAGCAGCCTGGGACAGGGGGCGATAAATGAGCAGTTCTTC	CASSLGQGAINEQFF	NA	15	TRBD1	TRBV4-1	TRBJ2-1
TGTGCCAGTAGTCCGCAGACAGGAAACACCATATATTTT	CASSPQTGNTIYF	NA	13	NA	TRBV19	TRBJ1-3
TGTGCCACCAGCAGAGTCGGGGGGAACACTGAAGCTTTCTTT	CATSRVGGNTEAFF	NA	14	NA	TRBV15	TRBJ1-1
TGTGCCAGCACTGGAACAGCAGCGGGGGGGCCATCCGAGCAGTACTTC	CASTGTAAGGPSEQYF	NA	16	TRBD2	TRBV6-6	TRBJ2-7
TGTGCCAGCAATGTCCGGGTCACAGATACGCAGTATTTT	CASNVRVTDTQYF	NA	13	NA	TRBV6-1	TRBJ2-3
TGTGCCAGCAGCCGCGGGCAGAACACCGGGGAGCTGTTTTTT	CASSRGQNTGELFF	NA	14	NA	TRBV7-3	TRBJ2-2
TGTGCCAGCACCCAATCGGGGGCGGGGGCGTACTACAATGAGCAGTTCTTC	CASTQSGAGAYYNEQFF	NA	17	NA	TRBV7-8	TRBJ2-1
TGTGCCAGCAGCCAGACGGAAGGGGGTGAGCAGTTCTTC	CASSQTEGGEQFF	NA	13	NA	TRBV4-2	TRBJ2-1
TGTGCCATCAGTGACTCCTCAGGGGGCACGAACACCGGGGAGCTGTTTTTT	CAISDSSGGTNTGELFF	NA	17	TRBD1	TRBV10-3	TRBJ2-2
TGTGCCAGCAGTTTAGATGCCAGATACAATGAGCAGTTCTTC	CASSLDARYNEQFF	NA	14	NA	TRBV27	TRBJ2-1
TGTGCCAGCAGCCCCGGCAGGGTCAATGAGCAGTTCTTC	CASSPGRVNEQFF	once	13	NA	TRBV7-3	TRBJ2-1
TGTGCCAGCAGGGGGGGGACCTCTGGAAACACCATATATTTT	CASRGGTSGNTIYF	NA	14	NA	TRBV7-6	TRBJ1-3
TGTGCCAGCAGCGTAGGGACAGGGAGGGACGAGCAGTACTTC	CASSVGTGRDEQYF	NA	14	NA	TRBV9	TRBJ2-7
TGTGCCTGGAGTGTGGCTGGGGGGTTTGAAAAACTGTTTTTT	CAWSVAGGFEKLFF	NA	14	NA	TRBV30	TRBJ1-4
TGCAGCGTTAGGGGGACAGGGGGAGGCAATCAGCCCCAGCATTTT	CSVRGTGGGNQPQHF	NA	15	TRBD1	TRBV29-1	TRBJ1-5
TGTGCCACCAGCACCAAACGGGGGAACACTGAAGCTTTCTTT	CATSTKRGNTEAFF	NA	14	NA	TRBV15	TRBJ1-1
TGCGCCAGCAGCTTGTCGCGGGATAATTCACCCCTCCACTTT	CASSLSRDNSPLHF	few	14	NA	TRBV5-1	TRBJ1-6
TGCAGCGCAGGTGGTGAGCAGTTCTTC	CSAGGEQFF	NA	9	NA	TRBV29-1	TRBJ2-1
TGCGCCAGCAGGTCTGGGACAGACTACGGGGAGCTGTTTTTT	CASRSGTDYGELFF	few	14	TRBD1	TRBV5-1	TRBJ2-2
TGCGCCAGCAGATATTGGGACAGGGTGGAGGAGACCCAGTACTTC	CASRYWDRVEETQYF	NA	15	TRBD1	TRBV5-1	TRBJ2-5
TGTGCCAGCAGCTCCGGACTAGCGGGTGGGGAGCAGTTCTTC	CASSSGLAGGEQFF	NA	14	TRBD2	TRBV7-3	TRBJ2-1
TGTGCCAGCGGAGGACAGATTCCCTACGAGCAGTACTTC	CASGGQIPYEQYF	NA	13	NA	TRBV2	TRBJ2-7
TGCAGCGTTGAGGGGGCGGCTAATGAAAAACTGTTTTTT	CSVEGAANEKLFF	once	13	NA	TRBV29-1	TRBJ1-4
TGCAGTGCTGGGAGGACTCACCAAGCTTTCTTT	CSAGRTHQAFF	once	11	NA	TRBV20-1	TRBJ1-1
TGTGCCAGCAGCCAAGATCTCATCAACGCCGGGGGGACTGAAGCTTTCTTT	CASSQDLINAGGTEAFF	NA	17	NA	TRBV14	TRBJ1-1
TGTGCCAGCAGCTCCTTGGAGTACTATGGCTACACCTTC	CASSSLEYYGYTF	few	13	NA	TRBV5-6	TRBJ1-2
TGTGCCAGCAGTTCCCCCGGGGGGCCCGGGGAGCTGTTTTTT	CASSSPGGPGELFF	NA	14	NA	TRBV6-6	TRBJ2-2
TGTGCCAGCAGCTATCGGACAGGGGGCCAAGAAAAACTGTTTTTT	CASSYRTGGQEKLFF	NA	15	TRBD1	TRBV5-4	TRBJ1-4
TGTGCCAGCACCAGGGGGCTAATTGCTGAGCAGTTCTTC	CASTRGLIAEQFF	NA	13	TRBD1	TRBV6-5	TRBJ2-1
TGCGCCAGCAGCTTCGACAGGGGGAATGCTTTCTTT	CASSFDRGNAFF	NA	12	TRBD1	TRBV4-1	TRBJ1-1
TGCAGCGTTCTTCGACAGGGGGCCTGGGGCTACACCTTC	CSVLRQGAWGYTF	NA	13	TRBD1	TRBV29-1	TRBJ1-2
TGTGCCAGCTCACCAAACCGAGATGAAGCTTTCTTT	CASSPNRDEAFF	NA	12	NA	TRBV18	TRBJ1-1
TGTGCCAGCAGTGACGGGGGGGCCCATAATTCACCCCTCCACTTT	CASSDGGAHNSPLHF	NA	15	NA	TRBV6-4	TRBJ1-6
TGTGCCAGCAGCGGGGCTAGCGGGGCCTACGAGCAGTACTTC	CASSGASGAYEQYF	NA	14	TRBD2	TRBV5-4	TRBJ2-7
TGTGCCAGCAGCTCCACCCCGAGCAATGAGCAGTTCTTC	CASSSTPSNEQFF	few	13	NA	TRBV9	TRBJ2-1
TGCGCCAGCAGTGAACAGGGCCTTCGCTACGAGCAGTACTTC	CASSEQGLRYEQYF	NA	14	NA	TRBV10-2	TRBJ2-7
TGTGCCAGCAGCCAACAGGGGACAAACACTGAAGCTTTCTTT	CASSQQGTNTEAFF	NA	14	TRBD1	TRBV6-5	TRBJ1-1
TGTGCCAGCAGCGTAATAGGCACAGATACGCAGTATTTT	CASSVIGTDTQYF	NA	13	NA	TRBV9	TRBJ2-3